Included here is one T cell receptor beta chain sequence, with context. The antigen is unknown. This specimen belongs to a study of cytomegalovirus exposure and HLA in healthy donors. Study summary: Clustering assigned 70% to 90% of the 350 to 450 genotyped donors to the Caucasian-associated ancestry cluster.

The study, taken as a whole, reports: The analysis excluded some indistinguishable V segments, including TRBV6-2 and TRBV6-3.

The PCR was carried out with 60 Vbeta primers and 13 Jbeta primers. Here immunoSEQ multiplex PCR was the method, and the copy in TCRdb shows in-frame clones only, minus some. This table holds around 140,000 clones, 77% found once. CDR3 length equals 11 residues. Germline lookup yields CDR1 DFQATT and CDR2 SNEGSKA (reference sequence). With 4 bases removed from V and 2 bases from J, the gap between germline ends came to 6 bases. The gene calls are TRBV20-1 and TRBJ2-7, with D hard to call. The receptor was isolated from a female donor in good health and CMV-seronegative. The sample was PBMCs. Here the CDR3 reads CSATLTYEQYF. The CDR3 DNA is TGCAGTGCTACCCTAACCTACGAGCAGTACTTC.